These T cell receptor beta chains were read from a single sample in a study of cytotoxic CD8 clonotypes in ibrutinib-treated CLL. Sequencing was performed with immunoSEQ multiplex PCR; in TCRdb, only in-frame clones are kept and a portion is missing. The sample contains 250,000 to 350,000 clones, around 69% of which appear only once. The sequenced sample was PBMCs, obtained at disease progression, from a patient treated with ibrutinib. These TCRs come from a human donor with chronic lymphocytic leukemia. The CDR3 runs from the conserved cysteine through the conserved F or W. The D gene is left open where the match is weak. Size is stated for part of the rows, as once, few or many counts, or as a class when the clone is expanded.

once	TRBV27	TRBD2	TRBJ2-7	CASSLSTSGTYEQYF	TGTGCCAGCAGTTTGTCGACTAGCGGGACCTACGAGCAGTACTTC
NA	TRBV25-1	TRBD1	TRBJ1-1	CASIDPTGAYTEAFF	TGTGCCAGCATCGATCCGACAGGGGCGTACACTGAAGCTTTCTTT
NA	TRBV5-1	NA	TRBJ1-1	CASSRLGSTEAFF	TGCGCCAGCAGCCGCCTAGGGTCCACTGAAGCTTTCTTT
once	TRBV13	NA	TRBJ1-4	CASSLWDATNEKLFF	TGTGCCAGCAGCCTATGGGATGCAACTAATGAAAAACTGTTTTTT
once	TRBV10-3	TRBD1	TRBJ2-7	CAISESGTEYEQYF	TGTGCCATCAGTGAGTCCGGGACAGAATACGAGCAGTACTTC
NA	TRBV7-2	NA	TRBJ2-2	CASTPYGKAGELFF	TGTGCCAGCACCCCGTACGGGAAGGCCGGGGAGCTGTTTTTT
NA	TRBV5-1	TRBD1	TRBJ2-7	CASSPGQGVWSYEQYF	TGCGCCAGCAGCCCCGGGCAGGGGGTTTGGTCCTACGAGCAGTACTTC
NA	TRBV11-2	TRBD2	TRBJ2-3	CASSLFSGASTDTQYF	TGTGCCAGCAGCCTCTTTAGCGGGGCTAGCACAGATACGCAGTATTTT
once	TRBV7-3	NA	TRBJ2-2	CASSLLTGRGTGELFF	TGTGCCAGCAGCTTACTGACAGGCCGCGGGACCGGGGAGCTGTTTTTT
NA	TRBV6-5	NA	TRBJ2-2	CASSAGRTGELFF	TGTGCCAGCAGTGCAGGCCGGACCGGGGAGCTGTTTTTT
NA	TRBV2	NA	TRBJ1-3	CASSDGVAYTIYF	TGTGCCAGCAGTGACGGGGTGGCGTACACCATATATTTT
once	TRBV4-3	TRBD2	TRBJ2-7	CASSQDRGGGEGPVSSYEQYF	TGCGCCAGCAGCCAAGACCGCGGGGGGGGAGAGGGGCCCGTAAGCTCCTACGAGCAGTACTTC
NA	TRBV18	NA	TRBJ2-7	CASSFTGYEQYF	TGTGCCAGCTCATTTACAGGCTACGAGCAGTACTTC
NA	TRBV6-5	TRBD1	TRBJ2-7	CASRTGWSYEQYF	TGTGCCAGCCGGACAGGGTGGTCCTACGAGCAGTACTTC
NA	TRBV7-3	NA	TRBJ2-7	CASSLIGGAYEQYF	TGTGCCAGCAGCCTCATCGGCGGAGCCTACGAGCAGTACTTC
many	TRBV4-1	NA	TRBJ1-3	CASSPFGTLSSGNTIYF	TGCGCCAGCAGCCCATTTGGGACACTCAGCTCTGGAAACACCATATATTTT
once	TRBV6-5	NA	TRBJ2-7	CASRRPKVGYEQYF	TGTGCCAGCAGACGGCCGAAAGTAGGTTACGAGCAGTACTTC
NA	TRBV27	NA	TRBJ2-6	CASSLSGANVLTF	TGTGCCAGCAGTTTATCTGGGGCCAACGTCCTGACTTTC
NA	TRBV4-2	TRBD1	TRBJ1-4	CASSQDLQGGEKLFF	TGTGCCAGCAGCCAAGATTTACAGGGGGGTGAAAAACTGTTTTTT
NA	TRBV20-1	NA	TRBJ2-7	CSAGRAYEQYF	TGCAGTGCTGGTCGGGCCTACGAGCAGTACTTC
NA	TRBV6-1	TRBD1	TRBJ1-2	CASRDRGPLRGYTF	TGTGCCAGCAGGGACAGGGGTCCGTTGAGGGGCTACACCTTC
few	TRBV5-1	NA	TRBJ1-3	CASSLAIGSSGNTIYF	TGCGCCAGCAGCTTGGCGATAGGGAGCTCTGGAAACACCATATATTTT
few	TRBV6-1	TRBD1	TRBJ1-5	CASRDRGSNQPQHF	TGTGCCAGCAGGGACAGGGGAAGCAATCAGCCCCAGCATTTT
NA	TRBV9	TRBD2	TRBJ2-5	CASSVSGGPQETQYF	TGTGCCAGCAGCGTATCGGGAGGGCCCCAAGAGACCCAGTACTTC
NA	TRBV15	NA	TRBJ1-3	CATSRVRGTAGNTIYF	TGTGCCACCAGCAGAGTGAGGGGGACTGCTGGAAACACCATATATTTT
few	TRBV28	NA	TRBJ1-4	CASIGQPNEKLFF	TGTGCCAGTATCGGACAACCTAATGAAAAACTGTTTTTT
NA	TRBV4-1	NA	TRBJ2-4	CASSQDSGFAKNIQYF	TGCGCCAGCAGCCAAGATTCAGGCTTTGCCAAAAACATTCAGTACTTC
NA	TRBV13	NA	TRBJ2-7	CASSLRQVAVWGEQYF	TGTGCCAGCAGCCTTAGACAGGTTGCGGTGTGGGGGGAGCAGTACTTC
NA	TRBV19	NA	TRBJ2-5	CASSGYAETQYF	TGTGCCAGTAGTGGCTATGCGGAGACCCAGTACTTC
few	TRBV27	NA	TRBJ2-3	CASSLHRLSTDTQYF	TGTGCCAGCAGCCTTCACAGGCTTAGCACAGATACGCAGTATTTT
NA	TRBV7-6	NA	TRBJ2-3	CASSLRPSGTDTQYF	TGTGCCAGCAGCTTACGTCCCTCTGGCACAGATACGCAGTATTTT
NA	TRBV2	TRBD1	TRBJ2-5	CASSRDRGKVTQYF	TGTGCCAGCAGTCGGGACAGGGGGAAAGTGACCCAGTACTTC
once	TRBV19	TRBD1	TRBJ1-1	CASSAGTVEAFF	TGTGCCAGTAGCGCCGGGACAGTTGAAGCTTTCTTT
NA	TRBV5-1	TRBD2	TRBJ2-3	CATSLAGSTDTQYF	TGCGCCACCTCCCTAGCGGGAAGCACAGATACGCAGTATTTT
NA	TRBV10-3	NA	TRBJ1-2	CATQGLHNYGYTF	TGTGCCACCCAGGGTTTACATAACTATGGCTACACCTTC
NA	TRBV4-1	TRBD2	TRBJ2-1	CASSGLAGYNEQFF	TGCGCCAGCAGCGGGCTAGCGGGATACAATGAGCAGTTCTTC
NA	TRBV18	TRBD1	TRBJ1-2	CASSHYGQDSNYGYTF	TGTGCCAGCTCCCATTATGGACAGGATTCTAACTATGGCTACACCTTC
NA	TRBV6-5	NA	TRBJ2-1	CASSYRVTSVSNEQFF	TGTGCCAGCAGTTATAGGGTGACTAGTGTATCCAATGAGCAGTTCTTC
NA	TRBV7-9	NA	TRBJ2-5	CAIETQYF	TGTGCCATAGAGACCCAGTACTTC
few	TRBV5-1	TRBD1	TRBJ2-2	CASSRVGTGANTGELFF	TGCGCCAGCAGCAGGGTTGGGACAGGGGCGAACACCGGGGAGCTGTTTTTT
NA	TRBV29-1	TRBD2	TRBJ2-2	CSVSSGTGELFF	TGCAGCGTTTCTAGCGGCACCGGGGAGCTGTTTTTT
NA	TRBV5-5	NA	TRBJ2-7	CASSPYESPSYEQYF	TGTGCCAGCAGCCCCTACGAGAGCCCTTCCTACGAGCAGTACTTC
NA	TRBV29-1	NA	TRBJ2-1	CSVEDTSLTRVEFF	TGCAGCGTTGAAGATACATCCCTGACTAGAGTCGAGTTCTTC
NA	TRBV7-6	NA	TRBJ2-6	CASSPGSGANVLTF	TGTGCCAGCAGCCCAGGGTCTGGGGCCAACGTCCTGACTTTC
NA	TRBV29-1	NA	TRBJ2-3	CSGGPRDTQYF	TGCAGCGGCGGACCGAGGGATACGCAGTATTTT
NA	TRBV28	TRBD2	TRBJ2-5	CASSLGGLETQYF	TGTGCCAGCAGTTTGGGAGGGCTAGAGACCCAGTACTTC